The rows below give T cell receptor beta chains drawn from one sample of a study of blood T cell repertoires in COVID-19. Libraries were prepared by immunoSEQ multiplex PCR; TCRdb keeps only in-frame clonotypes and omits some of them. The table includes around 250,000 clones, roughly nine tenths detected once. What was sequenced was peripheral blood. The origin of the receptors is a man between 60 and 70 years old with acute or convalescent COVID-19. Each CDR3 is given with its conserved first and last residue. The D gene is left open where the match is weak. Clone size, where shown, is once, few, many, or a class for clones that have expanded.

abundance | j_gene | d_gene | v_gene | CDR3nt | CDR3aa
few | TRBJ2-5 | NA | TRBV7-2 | TGTGCCAGCAGCTTAGAGAGGGTTCGGGAGACCCAGTACTTC | CASSLERVRETQYF
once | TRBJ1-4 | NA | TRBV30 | TGTGCCTGGAGTTTCACTTTAGGTGAGGCTGGGGAAAAACTGTTTTTT | CAWSFTLGEAGEKLFF
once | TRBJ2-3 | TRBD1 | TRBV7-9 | TGTGCCAGCAGCGCGGGACAGGGCACAGATACGCAGTATTTT | CASSAGQGTDTQYF
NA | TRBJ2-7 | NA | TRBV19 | TGTGCCACCCGGAAGAAACCACAGGGTCAGGGCCCCTACGAGCAGTACTTC | CATRKKPQGQGPYEQYF
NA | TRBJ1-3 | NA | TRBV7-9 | TGTGCCAGCAGCTTAGTCAGGGCGGCTGGAAACACCATATATTTT | CASSLVRAAGNTIYF
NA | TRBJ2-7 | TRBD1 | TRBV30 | TGTGCCTGGAACCGACAGGGTGGCGAGCAGTACTTC | CAWNRQGGEQYF
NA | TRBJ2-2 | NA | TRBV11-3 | TGTGCCAGCAGCCCGAGCAGACAGTCGAACACCGGGGAGCTGTTTTTT | CASSPSRQSNTGELFF
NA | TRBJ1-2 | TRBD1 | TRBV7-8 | TGTGCCAGCAGCTCGGACAGGGGGAACGGCTACACCTTC | CASSSDRGNGYTF
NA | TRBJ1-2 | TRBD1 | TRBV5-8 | TGTGCCAGCAGCTCCGACAGGGAGAAGGGCTACACCTTC | CASSSDREKGYTF
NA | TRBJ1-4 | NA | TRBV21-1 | TGTGCCAGCAGCTTATGGACGACAGGCGGACTTGCAACTAATGAAAAACTGTTTTTT | CASSLWTTGGLATNEKLFF
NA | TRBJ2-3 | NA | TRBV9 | TGTGCCAGCAGCTGGGGGGGCGGCACAGATACGCAGTATTTT | CASSWGGGTDTQYF
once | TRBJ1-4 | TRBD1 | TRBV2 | TGTGCCAGCAGTGACCTGGACAGGACCGGAGGAAAACTGTTTTTT | CASSDLDRTGGKLFF
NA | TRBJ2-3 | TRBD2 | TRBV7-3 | TGTGCCAGCAGCTCTAGCGGGAGGGCCGGCACAGATACGCAGTATTTT | CASSSSGRAGTDTQYF
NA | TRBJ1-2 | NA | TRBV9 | TGTGCCAGCAGTTCAGTGGGGGCTCTTAACTATGGCTACACCTTC | CASSSVGALNYGYTF
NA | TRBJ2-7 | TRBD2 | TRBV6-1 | TGTGCCAGCAGTGACCCTAGAGGGAGGGCCTACGAGCAGTACTTC | CASSDPRGRAYEQYF
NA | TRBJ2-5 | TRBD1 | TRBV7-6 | TGTGCCAGCAGCTTAGAGACAGGGCTGCAAGAGACCCAGTACTTC | CASSLETGLQETQYF
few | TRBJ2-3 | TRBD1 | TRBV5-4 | TGTGCCAGCAGCTTGGTAGGACAGGGGGATACGCAGTATTTT | CASSLVGQGDTQYF
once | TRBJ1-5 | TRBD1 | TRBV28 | TGTGCCAGCAGCGAGACGACAGGGTACGGCAATCAGCCCCAGCATTTT | CASSETTGYGNQPQHF
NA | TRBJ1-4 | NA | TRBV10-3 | TGTGCCATCAGTGAGGGGCAGGCACCAACTAATGAAAAACTGTTTTTT | CAISEGQAPTNEKLFF
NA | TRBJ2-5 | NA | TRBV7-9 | TGTGCCAGCAGCTTGTTGCGGGCCAGCGGATGGGAAGAGACCCAGTACTTC | CASSLLRASGWEETQYF
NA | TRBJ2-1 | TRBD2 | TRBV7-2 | TGTGCCAGCAGCTGGGGACTAGCGGGGCACAATGAGCAGTTCTTC | CASSWGLAGHNEQFF
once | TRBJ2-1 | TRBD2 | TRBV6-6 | TGTGCCAGCAGTTGGGGCGGGAGGGTTTCTCACAATGAGCAGTTCTTC | CASSWGGRVSHNEQFF
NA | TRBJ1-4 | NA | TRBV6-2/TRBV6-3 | TGTGCCAGCAGTTACTCTGGCAGCGCGAATGAAAAACTGTTTTTT | CASSYSGSANEKLFF
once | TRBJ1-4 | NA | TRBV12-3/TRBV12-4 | TGTGCCAGCAGTTTAGTTGGTCGGGAAAAACTGTTTTTT | CASSLVGREKLFF
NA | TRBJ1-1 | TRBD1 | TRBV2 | TGTGCCAGCAGGGTTCAGGGGGTGGACACTGAAGCTTTCTTT | CASRVQGVDTEAFF
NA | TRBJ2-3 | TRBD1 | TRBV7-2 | TGTGCCAGCAGCTCGACCGGGACAGGGGGATCAGATACGCAGTATTTT | CASSSTGTGGSDTQYF
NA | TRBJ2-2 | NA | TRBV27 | TGTGCCAGCAGTTTATTCGGTGCGAACACCGGGGAGCTGTTTTTT | CASSLFGANTGELFF
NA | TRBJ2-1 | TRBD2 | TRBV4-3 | TGCGCCAGCAGCCAAGATGCCCTAGCGGGAATGGGGTTAAACAATGAGCAGTTCTTC | CASSQDALAGMGLNNEQFF
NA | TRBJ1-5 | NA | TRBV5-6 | TGTGCCAGCAGCTTGGCCAGGGAGGGGGGAAGCAATCAGCCCCAGCATTTT | CASSLAREGGSNQPQHF
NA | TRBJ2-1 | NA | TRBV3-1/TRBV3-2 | TGTGCCAGCAGCCAAGAGGACTTTCGGAATGAGCAGTTCTTC | CASSQEDFRNEQFF
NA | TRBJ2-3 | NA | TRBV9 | TGTGCCAGCAGCGTAGGCCAGAGCACAGATACGCAGTATTTT | CASSVGQSTDTQYF
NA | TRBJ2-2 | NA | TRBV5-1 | TGCGCCAGCAGCCTAGAGGGAACCGGGGAGCTGTTTTTT | CASSLEGTGELFF
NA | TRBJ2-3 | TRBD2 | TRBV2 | TGTGCCAGCACCTCGAGGACTAGCGGAAGCACAGATACGCAGTATTTT | CASTSRTSGSTDTQYF
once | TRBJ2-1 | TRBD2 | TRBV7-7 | TGTGCTAGCAGCTTCAATGCGGGAGGACTCAATGAGCAGTTCTTC | CASSFNAGGLNEQFF
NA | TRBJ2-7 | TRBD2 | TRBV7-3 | TGTGCCAGCAGGGGGACTAGCGGAGTCCGGACCTACGAGCAGTACTTC | CASRGTSGVRTYEQYF
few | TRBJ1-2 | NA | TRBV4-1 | TGCGCCAGCAGCCGTCCTGGGACATCAGAGTGGTATGGCTACACCTTC | CASSRPGTSEWYGYTF
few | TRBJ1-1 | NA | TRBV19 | TGTGCCAGTAGTATGAGGGAGGTGAACACTGAAGCTTTCTTT | CASSMREVNTEAFF
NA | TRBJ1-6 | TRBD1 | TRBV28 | TGTGCCAGCAGTTTAGGGCCGGGACAGATCCTAAGCTCCTATAATTCACCCCTCCACTTT | CASSLGPGQILSSYNSPLHF
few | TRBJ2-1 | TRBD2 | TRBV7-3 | TGTGCCAGCAGCTTCACTAGCGGGAGCAATGAGCAGTTCTTC | CASSFTSGSNEQFF
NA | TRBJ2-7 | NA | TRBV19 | TGTGCCAGTACCAACAGTGCCTCCTACGAGCAGTACTTC | CASTNSASYEQYF
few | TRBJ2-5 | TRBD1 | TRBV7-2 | TGTGCCAGCAGCTCTCCGACAGGGGGCGCGGAGACCCAGTACTTC | CASSSPTGGAETQYF
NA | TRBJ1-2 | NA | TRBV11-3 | TGTGCCAGCAGCTTAACGGCTAACTATGGCTACACCTTC | CASSLTANYGYTF
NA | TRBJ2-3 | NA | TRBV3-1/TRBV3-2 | TGTGCCAGCAGCCAAGAGCCGGTCGGAGTCACAGATACGCAGTATTTT | CASSQEPVGVTDTQYF
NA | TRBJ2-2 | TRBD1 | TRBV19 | TGTGCCAGTAGCTGGGACAGGGGGTTGGCCGGGGAGCTGTTTTTT | CASSWDRGLAGELFF
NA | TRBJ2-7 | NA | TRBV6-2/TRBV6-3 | TGTGCCAGCAGTTACCCAGGGATGGGCTACGAGCAGTACTTC | CASSYPGMGYEQYF
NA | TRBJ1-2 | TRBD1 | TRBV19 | TGTGCCAGTAAACAGGGGCGGTATAACTATGGCTACACCTTC | CASKQGRYNYGYTF
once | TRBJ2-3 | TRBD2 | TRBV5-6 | TGTGCCAGCAGCCGACGACTAGCGGGAGATCTGACAGATACGCAGTATTTT | CASSRRLAGDLTDTQYF
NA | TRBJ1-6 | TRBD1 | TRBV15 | TGTGCCACCAGCAGTCACCCTCCTTTATCAGGGGGCAATAATTCACCCCTCCACTTT | CATSSHPPLSGGNNSPLHF
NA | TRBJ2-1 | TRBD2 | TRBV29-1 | TGCAGCGACCGACTAGCGGATTACAATGAGCAGTTCTTC | CSDRLADYNEQFF
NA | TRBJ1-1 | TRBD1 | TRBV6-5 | TGTGCCAGCAGTTTAACGGGACAGGGATGGACTGAAGCTTTCTTT | CASSLTGQGWTEAFF
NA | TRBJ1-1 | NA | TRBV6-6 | TGTGCCATCTCAGGGTCGGGCACTGAAGCTTTCTTT | CAISGSGTEAFF
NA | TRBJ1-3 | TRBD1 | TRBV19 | TGTGCCAGTAGTATCGGACAGGCGAACTCTGGAAACACCATATATTTT | CASSIGQANSGNTIYF
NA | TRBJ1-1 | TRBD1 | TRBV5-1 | TGCGCCAGCAGCTTGGCCAAGGGTGTAGGGGGCCTGGCTGAAGCTTTCTTT | CASSLAKGVGGLAEAFF
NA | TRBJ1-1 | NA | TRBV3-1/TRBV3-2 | TGTGCCAGCAGCCAAGTGAGGAACACTGAAGCTTTCTTT | CASSQVRNTEAFF
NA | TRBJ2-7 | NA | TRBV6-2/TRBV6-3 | TGTGCCAGCAGTTACTCTCAAACAGGGAACGAGCAGTACTTC | CASSYSQTGNEQYF
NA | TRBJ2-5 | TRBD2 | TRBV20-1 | TGCAGTGCTAGTCCTAGCGGGTGGCAAGAGACCCAGTACTTC | CSASPSGWQETQYF
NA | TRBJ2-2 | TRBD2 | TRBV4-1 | TGCGCCAGCAGGCCGGGACTATTAAACACCGGGGAGCTGTTTTTT | CASRPGLLNTGELFF
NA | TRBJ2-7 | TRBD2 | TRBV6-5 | TGTGCCAGCAGATTCCATAGCGGGAGTTCCTACGAGCAGTACTTC | CASRFHSGSSYEQYF